The 27 T cell receptor beta chains below all came from one sample that was sequenced in a study of beta chain features in type 1 diabetes. Overall study findings and caveats: Shorter TCRB CDR3s, moderately but significantly so, marked every one of the four CD4+ subsets in Type 1 diabetes patients.

The antigens these receptors bind are not known. All of the isolated RNA was reverse transcribed, so expressed TCRB transcripts were sequenced. The method was immunoSEQ multiplex PCR; TCRdb's version includes in-frame clones alone and lacks a portion of them. In the table there are approximately 730,000 clones, over 10% of which are singletons. Sequencing used naive CD4+ T cells from blood. All receptors derive from a man younger than 30 with type 1 diabetes.

The V gene is TRBV10-3, the J gene TRBJ2-5; perhaps TRBD1 as D (6 bases). The CDR3 is 16 amino acids. The V end lost 0 bases, the J end lost 5 bases, and 16 bases lay between the germline ends. Germline-derived CDR1 and CDR2 are ENHRY and SYGVKD. The CDR3 region has the DNA TGTGCCATCAGTGAGTCGAGGGATTCGAGGGGGGAGACCCAGTACTTC. It is translated as CAISESRDSRGETQYF.

V gene TRBV28 combines with J gene TRBJ2-7, with 9 nucleotides matching TRBD2. J gave up 7 bases and V 8 bases, and 12 bases lay outside the gene matches. Looked up from germline, CDR1 is MDHEN and CDR2 is SYDVKM. The length of the CDR3 is 14 residues. CDR3 region: CASEGGGAEREQYF. CDR3 in DNA: TGTGCCAGCGAAGGCGGGGGGGCCGAGAGGGAGCAGTACTTC.

This sequence joins TRBV4-1 and TRBJ2-7; maybe TRBD2 (7 bases). Germline V lookup: CDR1 MGHRA, CDR2 YSYEKL. V shed 7 bases and J shed 5 bases, with 18 bases lying between them. The CDR3 runs 14 residues. The CDR3 region is CASNTGGPRNEQYF. The CDR3 DNA sequence: TGCGCCAGCAACACGGGGGGCCCGCGTAACGAGCAGTACTTC.

The V call is TRBV28, the J call TRBJ2-5; D could derive from TRBD1 or TRBD2 (5 bases each). The CDR3 consists of 13 residues. CDR1 and CDR2 (germline): MDHEN, SYDVKM. Trimming shortened V by 6 bases and J by 5 bases, and 13 bases separated the two germline ends. The CDR3 sequence is CASRQWGGETQYF. In nucleotides, the CDR3 is TGTGCCAGCAGACAGTGGGGCGGGGAGACCCAGTACTTC.

The chain has TRBV5-1 and TRBJ1-1; D not certain. The CDR3 consists of 14 residues. CDR1 SGHRS and CDR2 YFSETQ come from the germline V gene. V lost 4 bases and J 5 bases, leaving 15 bases between the germline ends. As DNA, the CDR3 is TGCGCCAGCAGCACCGGACCCACCGGGACTGAAGCTTTCTTT. Its protein is CASSTGPTGTEAFF.

V gene TRBV2 combines with J gene TRBJ2-5; D perhaps matches TRBD2 (6 bases). V was clipped by 6 bases and J by 0 bases, with 8 bases between them. From germline, CDR1 is SNHLY and CDR2 FYNNEI. This CDR3 comprises 13 residues. The CDR3 nucleotides are TGTGCCAGCAGAGGGACTCACCAAGAGACCCAGTACTTC. Translation: CASRGTHQETQYF.

As for this clone: A read error may produce the germline difference seen at one junction end. The genes are TRBV6-1 and TRBJ1-2; the D gene is possibly TRBD1 (5 bases). In germline, CDR1 is MNHNS, CDR2 SASEGT. The CDR3 runs 15 residues. CDR3 loop: CASSDGGAGNHGYTF. As DNA, the CDR3 is TGTGCCAGCAGTGATGGAGGGGCTGGTAACCATGGCTACACCTTC.

The chain uses TRBV28 and TRBJ1-2; maybe TRBD1 (5 bases). Trimming shortened V by 5 bases and J by 8 bases, and 18 bases separated the two germline ends. The length of the CDR3 is 14 residues. Germline V lookup: CDR1 MDHEN, CDR2 SYDVKM. The CDR3 reads CASSTYRGARGYTF. CDR3 bases: TGTGCCAGCAGTACATACAGAGGGGCGCGGGGCTACACCTTC.

The chain links TRBV19 to TRBJ1-5; TRBD1 matches 8 bases. J gave up 7 bases and V 7 bases, and 6 bases lay outside the gene matches. CDR1 and CDR2 (germline): LNHDA, SQIVND (reference sequence). The CDR3 loop spans 13 amino acids. The CDR3 protein is CASTGQGDQPQHF. For the CDR3, the DNA is TGTGCCAGTACCGGACAGGGCGACCAGCCCCAGCATTTT. Full variable domain (outside the CDR3, taken from reference TRBV19 and TRBJ1-5): DGGITQSPKYLFRKEGQNVTLSCEQNLNHDAMYWYRQDPGQGLRLIYYSQIVNDFQKGDIAEGYSVSREKKESFPLTVTSAQKNPTAFYLCASTGQGDQPQHFGDGTRLSIL.

This clone occurred a few times. The chain joins TRBV5-1 to TRBJ2-1; 13 nucleotides align to TRBD2. With V trimmed by 0 bases and J by 2 bases, 2 bases remained unmatched. The CDR3 runs to 17 residues. Germline CDR1 is SGHRS and CDR2 is YFSETQ. The DNA for the CDR3 is TGCGCCAGCAGCTTGGGACTAGCGGGGGGTCCCTACAATGAGCAGTTCTTC. This codes for CASSLGLAGGPYNEQFF. The full variable domain, with the rest looked up from reference TRBV5-1 and TRBJ2-1, is KAGVTQTPRYLIKTRGQQVTLSCSPISGHRSVSWYQQTPGQGLQFLFEYFSETQRNKGNFPGRFSGRQFSNSRSEMNVSTLELGDSALYLCASSLGLAGGPYNEQFFGPGTRLTVL.

This chain joins TRBV29-1 and TRBJ1-2; 7 positions agree with TRBD1. V trimming: 1 base; J trimming: 7 bases; junction bases outside the gene matches: 6. This CDR3 contains 13 residues. CDR1 and CDR2 from the germline V gene are SQVTM and ANQGSEA. The CDR3 nucleotides are TGCAGCGTTGAAGCGATCCGACAGGGTGGCTACACCTTC. This encodes CSVEAIRQGGYTF.

This chain links TRBV10-3 with TRBJ1-2; 9 bases fit TRBD1. The germline V gene encodes CDR1 ENHRY and CDR2 SYGVKD. V dropped 4 bases and J dropped 8; count of bases not matched to a gene: 14. This CDR3 comprises 16 residues. The CDR3 loop reads CAISVHLPGQGSGYTF. The CDR3 nucleotides are TGTGCCATCAGTGTACATCTTCCGGGACAGGGATCCGGCTACACCTTC.

This clone showed up just a few times. V and J are TRBV7-6 and TRBJ1-2; weak D call: TRBD1 (6 bases). From germline, CDR1 is SGHVS and CDR2 FNYEAQ. This CDR3 is 13 amino acids long. Between the trimmed V and J ends, which lost 4 bases and 8 bases, there was a span of 14 bases. CDR3: CASSSTGSFGYTF. CDR3 sequence (DNA): TGTGCCAGCAGCTCAACAGGGAGCTTCGGCTACACCTTC.

Details on this clone: Within the sample, other DNA sequences also encode this same CDR3. V gene TRBV7-9 combines with J gene TRBJ2-1; possible D gene TRBD2, 6 bases. The CDR3 contains 13 residues. Germline loops: CDR1 SEHNR, CDR2 FQNEAQ (reference sequence). Trimming took 3 bases from V and 7 from J, leaving 10 bases between them. CDR3 nucleotides: TGTGCCAGCAGCTTGACTAGTTATAATGAGCAGTTCTTC. Protein: CASSLTSYNEQFF.

The table lists this clone with a few counts. V gene TRBV28 combines with J gene TRBJ1-1, with D unresolved. There are 14 residues in the CDR3. Germline-derived CDR1 and CDR2 are MDHEN and SYDVKM. Trimming pared 5 bases from V and 0 bases from J, leaving 10 bases between. This CDR3 reads CASSEAYMNTEAFF. CDR3 bases: TGTGCCAGCAGTGAGGCTTACATGAACACTGAAGCTTTCTTT.

This clone occurred a few times. V and J are TRBV4-2 and TRBJ1-5, with 12 nucleotides matching TRBD1. The CDR3 has 18 residues. Germline V CDR1 and CDR2: LGHNA, YNFKEQ. V gave up 4 bases and J gave up 3 bases; unmatched junction bases: 10. The CDR3 DNA follows: TGTGCCAGCAGCCGTCTGTGGGACAGGGGGCCTGACAATCAGCCCCAGCATTTT. Translated, it gives CASSRLWDRGPDNQPQHF.

CDR3 sequence (DNA): TGTGCCAGCAGTTTAAGGGTGGGCCAAGTCTACGAGCAGTACTTC. Protein product: CASSLRVGQVYEQYF. The gene calls are TRBV27 and TRBJ2-7; D remains unclear. The V gene lost 2 bases and the J gene lost 3 bases, with 14 bases spanning the gap. The CDR3 has 15 amino acids. Germline assignment: CDR1 MNHEY and CDR2 SMNVEV (reference sequence).

The chain couples TRBV6-1 to TRBJ1-5; TRBD1 is a possible D gene (6 bases). CDR1 is MNHNS and CDR2 is SASEGT in the germline V gene. V lost 2 bases and J lost 5, with 10 bases in between. CDR3 length: 14 amino acids. The CDR3 DNA is TGTGCCAGCAGTGAAAAGGCAGGGGATCAGCCCCAGCATTTT. This codes for CASSEKAGDQPQHF.

The CDR3 sequence: CASSATGDEKLFF. The CDR3 DNA reads as TGTGCCAGTAGTGCGACCGGGGATGAAAAACTGTTTTTT. V is TRBV19 and J is TRBJ1-4; unclear D gene. Trimming left V 5 bases short and J 6 bases short, with 10 bases between. The CDR3 spans 13 residues. Germline V gene lookup returns CDR1 LNHDA and CDR2 SQIVND (reference sequence).

This clone has just a few counts. This chain uses TRBV10-3 with TRBJ1-1; possibly TRBD1 for D (6 bases). Germline V gene data show CDR1 as ENHRY and CDR2 as SYGVKD. V was clipped by 7 bases and J by 1 base, with 13 bases between them. The length of the CDR3 is 14 residues. CDR3 nucleotide sequence: TGTGCCATCACCCAGGGGAGAGAGAACACTGAAGCTTTCTTT. This translates into CAITQGRENTEAFF.

The chain combines TRBV6-4 with TRBJ1-6; 11 bases align to TRBD1. CDR1 is MRHNA and CDR2 is SNTAGT in the germline V gene. The CDR3 extends over 15 amino acids. With 6 bases clipped from V and 9 bases from J, the junction kept 7 bases outside the gene matches. Written as DNA, the CDR3 is TGTGCCAGCAGAAGGACAGGGGGCGCGGGTTCACCCCTCCACTTT. Translated: CASRRTGGAGSPLHF.

The gene calls are TRBV7-2 and TRBJ2-7; D is unclear. CDR1 is SGHTA, CDR2 FQGNSA, per germline. CDR3 length: 15 residues. V lost 5 bases and J 2 bases, leaving 16 bases between the germline ends. CDR3 nucleotide sequence: TGTGCCAGCAGCCCCTCGGAATATGCCGCCTACGAGCAGTACTTC. Translated, it gives CASSPSEYAAYEQYF.

This clone showed up just a few times. This chain links TRBV5-1 with TRBJ1-4; 7 bases line up with TRBD1. The CDR3 totals 14 residues. The germline V gene has CDR1 SGHRS and CDR2 YFSETQ. The V and J ends lost 5 bases and 5 bases, in that order; junction bases with no gene match: 6. The CDR3 DNA follows: TGCGCCAGCAGAGCCGGGACAGAAAATGAAAAACTGTTTTTT. Amino acids: CASRAGTENEKLFF.

The chain combines TRBV5-4 with TRBJ2-1, with a weak D call TRBD2 (6 bases). The CDR3 contains 15 residues. V lost 0 bases and J 5 bases, leaving 12 bases between the germline ends. CDR1 is SGHNT, CDR2 YYREEE, per germline (reference sequence). The DNA for the CDR3 is TGTGCCAGCAGCTTGGTTGGTGGGGGGAACAATGAGCAGTTCTTC. It specifies CASSLVGGGNNEQFF.

This clone was detected only a few times. The chain employs TRBV10-3 and TRBJ2-7; D is perhaps TRBD2 (5 bases). Germline CDR1 reads ENHRY; CDR2 reads SYGVKD. V lost 4 bases, J lost 3 bases, and 7 bases lay in between. CDR3 length equals 12 residues. The CDR3 is CAISGESYEQYF. The CDR3 bases are TGTGCCATCAGTGGGGAGAGCTACGAGCAGTACTTC.

This clone was counted only a few times. This sequence joins TRBV6-1 and TRBJ2-7; D is undetermined. Germline CDR1 and CDR2: MNHNS and SASEGT. V was shortened by 7 bases and J by 1 base, with 8 bases between the two germline ends. This CDR3 contains 12 residues. The CDR3 sequence: CASNPGSYEQYF. In DNA, the CDR3 is TGTGCCAGCAACCCTGGATCCTACGAGCAGTACTTC.

This clone has a handful of counts. The V gene is TRBV18, the J gene TRBJ2-7, with D uncertain. Trimming left V 3 bases short and J 5 bases short, with 8 bases between. This CDR3 region has 12 residues. Germline V CDR1 and CDR2: KGHSH, LQKENI. CDR3 region: CASSPGRHEQYF. CDR3 DNA sequence: TGTGCCAGCTCACCGGGTCGCCACGAGCAGTACTTC.